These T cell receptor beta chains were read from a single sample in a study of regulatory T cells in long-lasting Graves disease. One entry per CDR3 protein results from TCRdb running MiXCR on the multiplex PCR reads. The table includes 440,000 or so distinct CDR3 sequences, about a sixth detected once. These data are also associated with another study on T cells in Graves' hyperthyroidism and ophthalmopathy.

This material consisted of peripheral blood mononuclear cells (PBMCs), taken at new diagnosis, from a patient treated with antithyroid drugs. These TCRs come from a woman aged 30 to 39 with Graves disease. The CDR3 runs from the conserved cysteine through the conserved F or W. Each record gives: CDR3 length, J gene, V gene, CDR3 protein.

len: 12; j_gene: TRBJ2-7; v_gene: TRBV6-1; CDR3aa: CATLGGFGEQYF
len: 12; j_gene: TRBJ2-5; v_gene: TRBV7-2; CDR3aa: CASSAVGETQYF
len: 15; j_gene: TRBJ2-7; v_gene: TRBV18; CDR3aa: CASSPTTGHGSEQYF
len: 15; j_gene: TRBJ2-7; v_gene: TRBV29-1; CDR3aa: CSVSGRPTVGYEQYF
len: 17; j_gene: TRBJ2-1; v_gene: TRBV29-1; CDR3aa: CSVEDPIGVGTNNEQFF
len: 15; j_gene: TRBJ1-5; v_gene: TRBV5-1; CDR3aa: CASSLVPGVGQPQHF
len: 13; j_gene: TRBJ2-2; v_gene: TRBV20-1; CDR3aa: CSALIETTGELFF
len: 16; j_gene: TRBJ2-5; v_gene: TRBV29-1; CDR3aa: CSVEDPAGEGEETQYF
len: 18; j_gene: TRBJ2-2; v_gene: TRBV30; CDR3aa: CAWSTHRWAVANTGELFF
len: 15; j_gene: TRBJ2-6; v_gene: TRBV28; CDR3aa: CASSLQVPGANVLTF
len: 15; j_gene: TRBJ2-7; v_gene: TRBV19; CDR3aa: CASSTVTATTYEQYF
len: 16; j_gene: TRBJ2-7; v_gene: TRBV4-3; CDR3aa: CASSHFIGDANYEQYF
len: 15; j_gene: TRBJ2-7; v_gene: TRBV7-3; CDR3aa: CASSRDSGSSYEQYF
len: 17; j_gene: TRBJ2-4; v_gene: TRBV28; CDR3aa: CASSLPHILGAKNIQYF
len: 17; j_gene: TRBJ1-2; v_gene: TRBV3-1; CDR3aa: CASSQDSGVPRSSGYTF